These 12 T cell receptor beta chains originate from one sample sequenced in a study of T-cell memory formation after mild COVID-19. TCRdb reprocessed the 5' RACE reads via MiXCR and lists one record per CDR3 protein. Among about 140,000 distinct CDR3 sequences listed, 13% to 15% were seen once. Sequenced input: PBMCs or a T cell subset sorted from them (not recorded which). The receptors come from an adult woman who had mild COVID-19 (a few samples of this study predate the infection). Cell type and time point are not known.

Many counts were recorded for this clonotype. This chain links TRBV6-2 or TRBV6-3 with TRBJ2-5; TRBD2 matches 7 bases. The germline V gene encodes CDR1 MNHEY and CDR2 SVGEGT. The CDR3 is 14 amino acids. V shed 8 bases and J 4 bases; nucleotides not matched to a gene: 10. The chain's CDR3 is CASGSSGTAETQYF. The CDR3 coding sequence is TGTGCCAGCGGATCAAGCGGGACGGCAGAGACCCAGTACTTC.

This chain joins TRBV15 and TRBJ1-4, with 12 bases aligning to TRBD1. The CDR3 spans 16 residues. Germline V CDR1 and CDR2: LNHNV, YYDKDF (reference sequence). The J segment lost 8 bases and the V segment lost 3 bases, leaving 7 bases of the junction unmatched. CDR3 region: CATSSRDRGRLEKLFF. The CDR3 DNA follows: TGTGCCACCAGCAGCCGGGACAGGGGGCGGTTGGAAAAACTGTTTTTT.

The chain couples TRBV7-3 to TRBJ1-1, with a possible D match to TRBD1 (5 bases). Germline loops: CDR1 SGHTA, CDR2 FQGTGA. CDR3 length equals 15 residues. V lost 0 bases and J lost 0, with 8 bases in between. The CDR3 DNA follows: TGTGCCAGCAGCTTAACTTGGGACCTGAACACTGAAGCTTTCTTT. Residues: CASSLTWDLNTEAFF.

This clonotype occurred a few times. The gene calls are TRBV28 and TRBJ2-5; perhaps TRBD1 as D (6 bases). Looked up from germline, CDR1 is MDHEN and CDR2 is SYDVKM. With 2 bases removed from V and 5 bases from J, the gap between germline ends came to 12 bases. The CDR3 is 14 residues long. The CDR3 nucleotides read TGTGCCAGCAGTTTACAGGGGATTCAGGAGACCCAGTACTTC. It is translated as CASSLQGIQETQYF. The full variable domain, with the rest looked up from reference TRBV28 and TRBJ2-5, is DVKVTQSSRYLVKRTGEKVFLECVQDMDHENMFWYRQDPGLGLRLIYFSYDVKMKEKGDIPEGYSVSREKKERFSLILESASTNQTSMYLCASSLQGIQETQYFGPGTRLLVL.

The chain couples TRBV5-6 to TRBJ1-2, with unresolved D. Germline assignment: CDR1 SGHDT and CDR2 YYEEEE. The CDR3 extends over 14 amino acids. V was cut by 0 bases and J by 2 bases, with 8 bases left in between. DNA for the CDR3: TGTGCCAGCAGCTTGGGGCTACAGAACTATGGCTACACCTTC. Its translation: CASSLGLQNYGYTF.

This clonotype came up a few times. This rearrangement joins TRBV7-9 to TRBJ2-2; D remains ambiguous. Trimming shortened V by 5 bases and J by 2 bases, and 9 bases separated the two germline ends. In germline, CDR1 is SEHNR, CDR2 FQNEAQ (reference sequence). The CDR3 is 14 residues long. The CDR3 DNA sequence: TGTGCCAGCAGCGCTCGCGGAAACACCGGGGAGCTGTTTTTT. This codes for CASSARGNTGELFF.

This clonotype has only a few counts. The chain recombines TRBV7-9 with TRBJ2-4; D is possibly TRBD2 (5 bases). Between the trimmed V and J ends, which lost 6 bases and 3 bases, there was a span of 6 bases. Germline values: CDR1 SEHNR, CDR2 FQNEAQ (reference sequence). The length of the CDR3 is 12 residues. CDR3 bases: TGTGCCAGCAGGGGAGTCAAAAACATTCAGTACTTC. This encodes CASRGVKNIQYF.

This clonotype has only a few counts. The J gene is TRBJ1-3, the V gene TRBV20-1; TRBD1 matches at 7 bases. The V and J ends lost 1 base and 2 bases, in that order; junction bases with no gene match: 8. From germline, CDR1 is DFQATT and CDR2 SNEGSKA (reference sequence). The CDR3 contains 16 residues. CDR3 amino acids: CSARVSPRGTGNTIYF. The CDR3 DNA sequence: TGCAGTGCTAGAGTCTCACCCAGGGGGACTGGAAACACCATATATTTT.

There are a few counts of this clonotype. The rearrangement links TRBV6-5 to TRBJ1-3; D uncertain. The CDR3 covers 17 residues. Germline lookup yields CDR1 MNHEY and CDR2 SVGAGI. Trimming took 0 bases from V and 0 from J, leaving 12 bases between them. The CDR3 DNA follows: TGTGCCAGCAGTTACTCGGCCGGGCCTTACTCTGGAAACACCATATATTTT. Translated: CASSYSAGPYSGNTIYF.

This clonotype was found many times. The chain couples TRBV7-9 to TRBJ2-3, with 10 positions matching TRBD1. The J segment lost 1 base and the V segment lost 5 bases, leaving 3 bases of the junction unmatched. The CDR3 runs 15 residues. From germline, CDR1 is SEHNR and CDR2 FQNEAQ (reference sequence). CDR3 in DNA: TGTGCCAGCAGCCCCGGGACAGGGGGCACAGATACGCAGTATTTT. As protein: CASSPGTGGTDTQYF.

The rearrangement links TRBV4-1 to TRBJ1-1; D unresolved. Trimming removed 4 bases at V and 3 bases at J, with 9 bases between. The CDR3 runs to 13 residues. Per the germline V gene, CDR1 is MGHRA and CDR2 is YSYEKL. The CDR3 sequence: CASSPTRYTEAFF. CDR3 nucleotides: TGCGCCAGCAGCCCTACTAGATACACTGAAGCTTTCTTT.

The CDR3 DNA reads as TGTGCCAGCAGGCTAGAGGACACCGGGGAGCTGTTTTTT. As protein: CASRLEDTGELFF. The rearrangement joins TRBV2 to TRBJ2-2, with D uncertain. This CDR3 region has 13 residues. V was cut by 6 bases and J by 3 bases, with 8 bases left in between. Germline CDR1 SNHLY, CDR2 FYNNEI.